This T cell receptor (beta chain) was recorded in a study of blood T cell repertoires in COVID-19. As for the study in general: The United States, Italy and Spain provided the acute and convalescent COVID-19 samples.

In germline, CDR1 is SQVTM, CDR2 ANQGSEA. This CDR3 region has 12 residues. V shed 4 bases, J shed 6 bases, and the junction held 3 bases outside the gene matches. Study processing details: Scientists estimated how many nucleated cells there were by amplifying reference gene primers. Data came from immunoSEQ multiplex PCR; TCRdb stores just in-frame clones and leaves some out. That table is the source of V, J and clone size, and D and trimming were worked out from the DNA. The sample contains 250,000 to 350,000 clones, 89% of which appear only once. Sequencing used peripheral blood. The rearrangement joins TRBV29-1 to TRBJ2-1, with 7 nucleotides matching TRBD1. The receptor was derived from a woman aged 55-69 years with acute or convalescent COVID-19. DNA of the CDR3: TGCAGCGTTGGTACAGGGGTCAATGAGCAGTTCTTC. Amino acids: CSVGTGVNEQFF.